Presented here are 18 T cell receptor beta chains from one specimen sequenced in a study of human T cells and chemical hapten exposure. TCRdb recomputed calls from the RACE reads with MiXCR, one row per CDR3 protein. The table records fewer than 55,000 distinct CDR3 sequences, 9.9% of them present only once. The time point was: patch test 3, about 24 weeks after DPC sensitization. The treatment: therapeutic diphenylcyclopropenone sensitization with weekly scalp DPC. The sample here was whole blood, taken in connection with sensitization to the hapten diphenylcyclopropenone (DPC). The receptors were sampled from a woman in her thirties or forties with alopecia areata. Some clones in this sample may be carry-over from other donors' samples.

Ten or more counts support this clonotype. The chain combines TRBV6-5 with TRBJ1-1; TRBD1 matches at 7 bases. Germline V CDR1 and CDR2: MNHEY, SVGAGI. This CDR3 is built from 14 residues. V shed 2 bases, J shed 1 base, and the junction held 1 base outside the gene matches. The CDR3 nucleotides are TGTGCCAGCAGTTACCGGACAGGGAACACTGAAGCTTTCTTT. Residues: CASSYRTGNTEAFF.

This clonotype was seen many times. The CDR3 DNA reads TGTGCCAGCAGCTTAGCATCTCTTGGGGGGGCGGCAGATACGCAGTATTTT. This translates into CASSLASLGGAADTQYF. The chain joins TRBV7-6 to TRBJ2-3; D may be TRBD2 (7 bases). The germline V gene has CDR1 SGHVS and CDR2 FNYEAQ. This CDR3 has 17 amino acids. Deletions cut 0 bases from V and 4 bases from J, with 17 bases between.

This clonotype was observed at least ten times. The chain has TRBV7-3 and TRBJ2-3, with D hard to call. The CDR3 totals 12 residues. V lost 5 bases, J lost 3 bases, and 6 bases lay in between. Looked up from germline, CDR1 is SGHTA and CDR2 is FQGTGA. CDR3 sequence reads: CASSTLTDTQYF. In DNA, the CDR3 is TGTGCCAGCAGCACTTTAACAGATACGCAGTATTTT.

In this sample, this clonotype turned up many times. The chain combines TRBV28 with TRBJ1-5, with D uncertain. The germline gives CDR1 MDHEN, CDR2 SYDVKM. This CDR3 has 17 residues. Trimming removed 4 bases at V and 0 bases at J, with 16 bases between. The chain's CDR3 is CASSSPGVGLSNQPQHF. Here the CDR3 DNA reads TGTGCCAGCAGTTCCCCCGGGGTCGGACTTAGCAATCAGCCCCAGCATTTT. Looking up the rest from reference TRBV28 and TRBJ1-5 gives the full variable domain: DVKVTQSSRYLVKRTGEKVFLECVQDMDHENMFWYRQDPGLGLRLIYFSYDVKMKEKGDIPEGYSVSREKKERFSLILESASTNQTSMYLCASSSPGVGLSNQPQHFGDGTRLSIL.

This clonotype was recorded a few times. The gene calls are TRBV12-3 or TRBV12-4 and TRBJ2-7; 10 positions agree with TRBD1. J was trimmed by 7 bases and V by 7 bases; bases with no gene match: 4. The CDR3 has 12 residues. Here the CDR3 DNA reads TGTGCCAGCACCCGGGACAGGGGAGAGCAGTACTTC. Protein sequence: CASTRDRGEQYF.

This clonotype was detected a few times. V usage is TRBV5-8 and J usage is TRBJ2-6; no definite D call. Germline V lookup: CDR1 SGHTS, CDR2 YDEGEE. The CDR3 has 16 residues. The V gene lost 4 bases and the J gene lost 0 bases, with 11 bases spanning the gap. The CDR3 coding sequence is TGTGCCAGCAGCATCAGGACGGACTCTGGGGCCAACGTCCTGACTTTC. Translating it yields CASSIRTDSGANVLTF.

V gene TRBV30 combines with J gene TRBJ1-6; the D gene is possibly TRBD1 (5 bases). V lost 2 bases to trimming and J lost 0 bases, with 8 bases between them. This CDR3 has 15 residues. Germline V lookup: CDR1 GTSNPN, CDR2 SVGIG (reference sequence). CDR3 residues: CAWSKGSSYNSPLHF. CDR3 coding DNA: TGTGCCTGGAGTAAGGGGAGCTCCTATAATTCACCCCTCCACTTT.

This clonotype was counted many times. The chain joins TRBV20-1 to TRBJ2-7; 7 bases align to TRBD2. Trimming removed 1 base from V and 3 bases from J; junction bases left unmatched: 9. From germline, CDR1 is DFQATT and CDR2 SNEGSKA (reference sequence). The CDR3 is 15 amino acids. CDR3 sequence: CSARAREDRGYEQYF. CDR3 in DNA: TGCAGTGCTAGAGCCCGGGAGGACCGAGGCTACGAGCAGTACTTC.

This clonotype was detected ten times or more. The J gene is TRBJ1-1, the V gene TRBV12-3 or TRBV12-4; D uncertain. Trimming left V 3 bases short and J 4 bases short, with 12 bases between. This CDR3 has 14 amino acids. CDR3: CASSLKGGSTEAFF. The CDR3, as DNA: TGTGCCAGCAGTTTGAAGGGAGGGAGCACTGAAGCTTTCTTT.

The gene calls are TRBV4-3 and TRBJ1-5; D is unresolved. The CDR3 is 15 amino acids. Germline V CDR1 and CDR2: LGHNA, YSLEER. V lost 0 bases, J lost 0 bases, and 6 bases lay in between. This CDR3 is CASSQDRDSNQPQHF. The CDR3 DNA is TGCGCCAGCAGCCAAGACCGAGATAGCAATCAGCCCCAGCATTTT.

The chain recombines TRBV9 with TRBJ1-2, with a possible D match to TRBD1 (6 bases). CDR1 and CDR2 from the germline V gene are SGDLS and YYNGEE. Trimming shortened V by 4 bases and J by 5 bases, and 15 bases separated the two germline ends. This CDR3 contains 14 residues. CDR3 nucleotides: TGTGCCAGCAGCCAAATTGACAGGTTTTATGGCTACACCTTC. Translated: CASSQIDRFYGYTF.

This chain joins TRBV20-1 and TRBJ1-2; D not resolved. The germline V and J ends were trimmed by 1 base and 8 bases, with 20 bases remaining between them. The CDR3 is 15 residues long. CDR1 is DFQATT and CDR2 is SNEGSKA in the germline V gene (reference sequence). CDR3 sequence: CSARGVAVRIAGYTF. The DNA for the CDR3 is TGCAGTGCTAGAGGGGTGGCAGTCAGAATCGCCGGCTACACCTTC.

This clonotype was observed at least ten times. J is TRBJ2-3 and V is TRBV4-3, with D possibly called TRBD1 or TRBD2 (5 bases each). This CDR3 comprises 16 residues. V was pared by 1 base and J by 6 bases, with 17 bases between. The germline V gene has CDR1 LGHNA and CDR2 YSLEER. This CDR3 is CASSQAGVGWGDTQYF. CDR3 DNA sequence: TGCGCCAGCAGCCAAGCCGGGGTGGGCTGGGGGGATACGCAGTATTTT.

The genes are TRBV18 and TRBJ2-7; TRBD1 might be the D (6 bases). With 5 bases removed from V and 1 base from J, the gap between germline ends came to 15 bases. There are 15 residues in the CDR3. The germline V gene has CDR1 KGHSH and CDR2 LQKENI. The CDR3 sequence is CASSTRQETSYEQYF. CDR3 sequence (DNA): TGTGCCAGCTCAACGAGACAGGAGACATCCTACGAGCAGTACTTC. The full variable domain, with the rest looked up from reference TRBV18 and TRBJ2-7, is NAGVMQNPRHLVRRRGQEARLRCSPMKGHSHVYWYRQLPEEGLKFMVYLQKENIIDESGMPKERFSAEFPKEGPSILRIQQVVRGDSAAYFCASSTRQETSYEQYFGPGTRLTVT.

This chain connects TRBV4-2 to TRBJ1-5, with D possibly TRBD1 on 5 matching bases. CDR3 length: 15 residues. Germline CDR1 is LGHNA and CDR2 is YNFKEQ. V was shortened by 0 bases and J by 4 bases, with 10 bases between the two germline ends. The CDR3 sequence is CASSQEGLPNQPQHF. DNA for the CDR3: TGTGCCAGCAGCCAAGAGGGACTGCCGAATCAGCCCCAGCATTTT.

At least ten counts were recorded for this clonotype. The chain employs TRBV5-1 and TRBJ2-3; TRBD1 or TRBD2 may be the D gene (5 bases each). This CDR3 has 16 residues. The germline V and J ends were trimmed by 0 bases and 2 bases, with 13 bases remaining between them. Germline loops: CDR1 SGHRS, CDR2 YFSETQ. The CDR3 nucleotides are TGCGCCAGCAGCTTGGTAGGGGCCGGGGACACAGATACGCAGTATTTT. Encoded protein: CASSLVGAGDTDTQYF. Based on the CDR3 plus reference TRBV5-1 and TRBJ2-3, the full variable domain is KAGVTQTPRYLIKTRGQQVTLSCSPISGHRSVSWYQQTPGQGLQFLFEYFSETQRNKGNFPGRFSGRQFSNSRSEMNVSTLELGDSALYLCASSLVGAGDTDTQYFGPGTRLTVL.

This clonotype was found a few times. The V call is TRBV11-1, the J call TRBJ2-5, with D possibly TRBD2 on 7 matching bases. With 3 bases removed from V and 1 base from J, the gap between germline ends came to 12 bases. Germline V gene sequence: CDR1 SGHAT, CDR2 FQDESV (reference sequence). The CDR3 totals 15 residues. The CDR3 loop reads CASSFLAGAQETQYF. CDR3 nucleotides: TGTGCCAGCAGCTTTCTGGCGGGGGCCCAAGAGACCCAGTACTTC.

This clonotype has only a few counts. The genes are TRBV7-3 and TRBJ2-3, with D unclear. Trimming shortened V by 5 bases and J by 4 bases, and 22 bases separated the two germline ends. In germline, CDR1 is SGHTA, CDR2 FQGTGA. The CDR3 contains 17 residues. CDR3 in amino acids: CASSAVSPIGVPDTQYF. The CDR3 DNA reads TGTGCCAGCAGCGCCGTGTCCCCAATAGGTGTCCCAGATACGCAGTATTTT.